One and the same sample provided the 11 T cell receptor beta chains below, sequenced in a study of blood T cell repertoires in COVID-19. Clones were sequenced by immunoSEQ multiplex PCR, and TCRdb holds only the in-frame ones, with some missing. The sample records approximately 170,000 clones, approximately 87% being singletons. Sequenced material: peripheral blood. These receptors all stem from a woman aged 55-69 years with COVID-19, enrolled during active disease.

This clone was detected a few times. V is TRBV6-2 or TRBV6-3 and J is TRBJ1-2; D might be TRBD1 (5 bases). This CDR3 has 13 residues. V gave up 4 bases and J gave up 8 bases, with 14 bases separating them. From germline, CDR1 is MNHEY and CDR2 SVGEGT. This chain's CDR3 is CASSSSGGNGYTF. The CDR3 nucleotides read TGTGCCAGCAGTTCATCCGGGGGGAACGGCTACACCTTC.

The chain employs TRBV28 and TRBJ1-2; 10 nucleotides match TRBD1. The germline V gene encodes CDR1 MDHEN and CDR2 SYDVKM. J gave up 4 bases and V 5 bases, and 7 bases lay outside the gene matches. The CDR3 runs 15 residues. CDR3 DNA: TGTGCCAGCAGTCCGCCGACAGGGGGCGGCTATGGCTACACCTTC. Translation: CASSPPTGGGYGYTF.

The genes are TRBV7-9 and TRBJ2-7, with D perhaps matching TRBD1 (5 bases). CDR1 and CDR2 (germline): SEHNR, FQNEAQ (reference sequence). CDR3 length equals 13 residues. V lost 7 bases and J lost 4, with 14 bases in between. In DNA, the CDR3 is TGTGCCAGCACCCAAGTGGGGCAGTACGAGCAGTACTTC. This sequence encodes CASTQVGQYEQYF.

This CDR3 reads CASSLVDPGSLGEQFF. CDR3 nucleotide sequence: TGTGCCAGCAGCTTAGTAGACCCCGGGAGTTTAGGTGAGCAGTTCTTC. The chain has TRBV13 and TRBJ2-1; possible D gene TRBD2, 6 bases. V was pared by 1 base and J by 9 bases, with 19 bases between. Germline CDR1 is PRHDT and CDR2 is FYEKMQ (reference sequence). There are 16 residues in the CDR3.

The genes are TRBV24-1 and TRBJ2-1; 9 bases map to TRBD1. The CDR3 runs 15 residues. The germline V gene has CDR1 KGHDR and CDR2 SFDVKD. The J segment lost 4 bases and the V segment lost 7 bases, leaving 7 bases of the junction unmatched. In nucleotides, the CDR3 is TGTGCCACCAGCGCGGGACAGGGAGAGTACAATGAGCAGTTCTTC. Residues: CATSAGQGEYNEQFF.

This sequence joins TRBV29-1 and TRBJ2-2; tentatively, D is TRBD2 (5 bases). Germline values: CDR1 SQVTM, CDR2 ANQGSEA. The germline V and J ends were trimmed by 7 bases and 4 bases, with 13 bases remaining between them. The CDR3 is made up of 13 amino acids. CDR3 bases: TGCAGCGCGAAAAATCTAGCCACCGGGGAGCTGTTTTTT. This sequence encodes CSAKNLATGELFF.

This chain joins TRBV12-3 or TRBV12-4 and TRBJ2-1; D is ambiguous. This CDR3 is 13 amino acids long. V lost 5 bases, J lost 6 bases, and 11 bases lay in between. The CDR3: CASSIGSSNEQFF. The CDR3 DNA follows: TGTGCCAGCAGTATAGGATCGAGCAATGAGCAGTTCTTC.

This clone occurred once. The rearrangement uses TRBV7-4 and TRBJ1-4; 8 bases are shared with TRBD1. From germline, CDR1 is SGHVT and CDR2 SQSDAQ. The CDR3 is made up of 13 amino acids. V lost 7 bases, J lost 8 bases, and 6 bases stayed unmatched. Written as DNA, the CDR3 is TGTGCCAGCAACCAGACAGGGGAGGAAAAACTGTTTTTT. Amino acids: CASNQTGEEKLFF.

The J gene is TRBJ2-3, the V gene TRBV5-1; 9 nucleotides line up with TRBD2. The junction had 11 bases not matched to a gene; V was cut back by 4 bases and J by 5 bases. CDR3 length equals 16 residues. CDR1 SGHRS and CDR2 YFSETQ come from the germline V gene. In DNA form, the CDR3 reads TGCGCCAGCAGCCGCGGGAGGGGGGGCGCAAAAGATACGCAGTATTTT. Its translation is CASSRGRGGAKDTQYF.

The chain has TRBV7-9 and TRBJ2-2; D gene uncertain. V lost 2 bases to trimming and J lost 3 bases, with 7 bases between them. Germline V lookup: CDR1 SEHNR, CDR2 FQNEAQ (reference sequence). The CDR3 sequence is 14 residues long. CDR3 region: CASSLPSDTGELFF. The CDR3 DNA reads TGTGCCAGCAGCTTACCTTCAGACACCGGGGAGCTGTTTTTT.

The CDR3 region has the DNA TGTGCCAGCAGAGTGTTTGGTCTTGGGGGGGCGTTGGGCAATCAGCCCCAGCATTTT. It yields the protein CASRVFGLGGALGNQPQHF. V gene TRBV28 combines with J gene TRBJ1-5, with D maybe TRBD1 (6 bases). The CDR3 is made up of 19 amino acids. The germline V and J ends were trimmed by 6 bases and 2 bases, with 26 bases remaining between them. Germline CDR1 is MDHEN and CDR2 is SYDVKM.